A single sample gave rise to the 23 T cell receptor beta chains below, sequenced in a study of T cell clonality in common variable immunodeficiency (dated by TCRdb to 2015 to 2017). The method was the immunoSEQ multiplex PCR assay. TCRdb retrieved this table from immuneACCESS and kept in-frame rearrangements only. Not all clones are present; in checked studies, unresolved V genes account for under half, and no reason is known for the remainder. This sample shows approximately 40,000 clones, and none of them turns up only once. The leading ten clones occupy roughly 8.9% of the sample. Sequencing was carried out using peripheral blood mononuclear cells. These receptors were taken from a person between 18 and 70 years old in good health.

This clone has at least ten counts. The read halts 3 residues ahead of the CDR3 end, with the missing end drawn from the germline J gene. This chain connects TRBV4-1 to TRBJ1-2; TRBD1 aligns across 8 bases. CDR1 MGHRA and CDR2 YSYEKL come from the germline V gene. The CDR3 spans 14 residues. After removal of 0 bases from V and 5 bases from J, the junction contained 2 bases not matched to a gene. The part of the CDR3 DNA that was read is TGCGCCAGCAGCCAAGACAGGGGGCCGTATGGC. This sequence encodes CASSQDRGPYG. The whole CDR3 protein is CASSQDRGPYGYTF.

This clone is termed medium-sized. CDR3 loop: CASSLGQETYEQYF. The covered CDR3 bases are TGTGCCAGCAGCTTAGGACAGGAAACCTACGAG. The chain joins TRBV7-3 to TRBJ2-7; 7 positions agree with TRBD1. Sequencing ends 3 residues short of the CDR3 end; the germline J gene provides the rest. Trimming removed 2 bases from V and 2 bases from J; junction bases left unmatched: 3. Germline CDR1 is SGHTA and CDR2 is FQGTGA. The CDR3 consists of 14 residues.

This clone was detected ten times or more. The read ends 3 residues early relative to the CDR3; the germline J gene fills the gap. The chain joins TRBV20-1 to TRBJ2-3, with TRBD2 identical over 13 bases. The CDR3 covers 17 residues. Germline V gene sequence: CDR1 DFQATT, CDR2 SNEGSKA (reference sequence). V dropped 6 bases and J dropped 1; count of bases not matched to a gene: 10. The CDR3 loop reads CSAPPSGLAGGTDTQYF. Incomplete CDR3 DNA: TGCAGTGCCCCTCCTTCCGGACTAGCGGGGGGCACAGATACG.

As to this clone: Sequencing ends 3 residues short of the CDR3 end; the germline J gene provides the rest. The chain employs TRBV19 and TRBJ1-2; D gene ambiguous. CDR3 length: 12 amino acids. Germline-derived CDR1 and CDR2 are LNHDA and SQIVND (reference sequence). CDR3 protein: CASRANTDTYTF. Partial CDR3 DNA: TGTGCCAGTAGGGCCAACACAGATACC.

This clone counts as medium-sized. The CDR3 end lies 3 residues beyond the end of the read and is filled in from the germline J gene. This chain uses TRBV20-1 with TRBJ2-3; TRBD2 matches 9 bases. The V segment lost 6 bases and the J segment 5 bases; nucleotides outside the gene matches: 9. Per the germline V gene, CDR1 is DFQATT and CDR2 is SNEGSKA (reference sequence). This CDR3 is 14 amino acids long. This CDR3 reads CSALPSGAGDTQYF. The part of the CDR3 DNA that was read is TGCAGTGCCCTCCCTAGCGGGGCGGGAGATACG.

Many counts were recorded for this clone. From the germline J gene comes the end of the CDR3, since the read stops 3 residues before it. The genes are TRBV11-2 and TRBJ1-2, with a tentative D call TRBD1 (6 bases). CDR3 length: 13 residues. Germline V gene sequence: CDR1 SGHAT, CDR2 FQNNGV. The CDR3 region is CASSLDRGAGYTF. The sequenced CDR3 bases are TGTGCCAGCAGCTTAGACCGGGGGGCGGGC.

This clone came up many times. The read falls 3 residues short of the CDR3 end, and the missing part is taken from the germline J gene. The rearrangement uses TRBV29-1 and TRBJ2-3; TRBD2 agrees at 10 bases. The germline gives CDR1 SQVTM, CDR2 ANQGSEA. Losses at the gene ends were 4 bases for V and 2 bases for J; bases not matched to a gene: 6. The CDR3 loop spans 15 amino acids. The CDR3 sequence: CSVVGAGGPTDTQYF. The part of the CDR3 DNA that was read is TGCAGCGTTGTGGGAGCGGGAGGGCCCACAGATACG.

About this clone itself: From the germline J gene comes the end of the CDR3, since the read stops 3 residues before it. The V call is TRBV11-1, the J call TRBJ1-1, with D hard to call. Germline V CDR1 and CDR2: SGHAT, FQDESV (reference sequence). The CDR3 consists of 12 residues. The CDR3 DNA, read in part, is TGTGCCAGCAGCTTCCCGCGGGGAGGC. Protein: CASSFPRGG. In full, the CDR3 reads CASSFPRGGAFF.

This clone was detected many times. The read gets to within 3 residues of the CDR3 end, and the germline J gene fills in the rest. The chain is built from TRBV7-9 and TRBJ2-1, with D possibly being TRBD2 (6 bases). Germline values: CDR1 SEHNR, CDR2 FQNEAQ (reference sequence). V lost 1 base to trimming and J lost 6 bases, with 13 bases between them. The CDR3 consists of 15 residues. This CDR3 reads CASSLELGDSNEQFF. CDR3 DNA, as far as it was read: TGTGCCAGCAGCTTAGAGTTAGGGGACTCCAATGAG.

There are a few counts of this clone. Read sequence stops 3 residues before the CDR3 end, and the germline J gene provides the missing end. This chain links TRBV2 with TRBJ2-3, with 8 bases identical to TRBD1. Per germline, CDR1 SNHLY and CDR2 FYNNEI. The V and J ends lost 4 bases and 2 bases, in that order; junction bases with no gene match: 5. The CDR3 runs to 15 residues. CDR3 in amino acids: CASSVDRVTTDTQYF. The CDR3 bases that were read are TGTGCCAGCAGTGTGGACAGGGTGACCACAGATACG.

This clone occurred many times. The CDR3 end falls 3 residues outside the read, so it is completed with the germline J gene. The chain uses TRBV30 and TRBJ1-5, with TRBD1 identical over 11 bases. CDR1 is GTSNPN and CDR2 is SVGIG in the germline V gene (reference sequence). The junction had 4 bases not matched to a gene; V was cut back by 3 bases and J by 6 bases. This CDR3 has 14 amino acids. CDR3 bases read: TGTGCCTGGAGCGGCGGGACAGGGGGTCAGCCC. Translated: CAWSGGTGGQP. The full CDR3 protein is CAWSGGTGGQPQHF. The complete variable domain, with remaining parts taken from reference TRBV30 and TRBJ1-5, reads SQTIHQWPATLVQPVGSPLSLECTVEGTSNPNLYWYRQAAGRGLQLLFYSVGIGQISSEVPQNLSASRPQDRQFILSSKKLLLSDSGFYLCAWSGGTGGQPQHFGDGTRLSIL.

There are many counts of this clone. Coverage ceases 3 residues before the CDR3 finishes, and the germline J gene fills in the end. The sample holds other DNA sequences that translate to the same CDR3. The chain links TRBV2 to TRBJ2-6; 8 nucleotides match TRBD2. The CDR3 contains 15 residues. V lost 6 bases and J lost 2; bases outside the gene matches: 3. Per the germline V gene, CDR1 is SNHLY and CDR2 is FYNNEI. CDR3 sequence: CASSRGGPGANVLTF. The DNA read from the CDR3 is TGTGCCAGCAGCCGGGGGGGCCCTGGGGCCAACGTC.

This clone was observed at least ten times. Read data end 3 residues before the CDR3 end; the end is taken from the germline J gene. The rearrangement joins TRBV19 to TRBJ1-2; 7 positions match TRBD1. V lost 5 bases, J lost 1 base, and 7 bases stayed unmatched. This CDR3 is built from 15 residues. Germline CDR1 is LNHDA and CDR2 is SQIVND (reference sequence). CDR3 DNA (partial): TGTGCCAGTAGTGACAGGGTCGCTGGTAACTATGGC. Its protein is CASSDRVAGNYG. From start to end, the CDR3 is CASSDRVAGNYGYTF.

This clone came up many times. The read gets to within 3 residues of the CDR3 end, and the germline J gene fills in the rest. The chain has TRBV5-1 and TRBJ2-3; TRBD2 aligns across 7 bases. Germline CDR1 and CDR2: SGHRS and YFSETQ. This CDR3 has 15 amino acids. Trimming took 0 bases from V and 4 from J; bases not matched to a gene: 5. CDR3 protein: CASSLGGLGADTQYF. Partial CDR3 DNA: TGCGCCAGCAGCTTGGGAGGACTAGGGGCAGATACG. The entire variable domain, with the rest obtained from reference TRBV5-1 and TRBJ2-3, is as follows: KAGVTQTPRYLIKTRGQQVTLSCSPISGHRSVSWYQQTPGQGLQFLFEYFSETQRNKGNFPGRFSGRQFSNSRSEMNVSTLELGDSALYLCASSLGGLGADTQYFGPGTRLTVL.

This clone was seen repeatedly, ten times or more. Read sequence stops 3 residues before the CDR3 end, and the germline J gene provides the missing end. The chain employs TRBV4-1 and TRBJ1-5; maybe TRBD1 (6 bases). From germline, CDR1 is MGHRA and CDR2 YSYEKL. The germline V and J ends were trimmed by 3 bases and 0 bases, with 15 bases remaining between them. CDR3 length: 17 amino acids. The CDR3 loop is CASSHKVDSHSNQPQHF. The covered CDR3 bases are TGCGCCAGCAGCCATAAAGTGGACAGTCATAGCAATCAGCCC.

This clone appeared many times. The read is 3 residues too short to cover the CDR3 end, so that end is filled in from the germline J gene. The genes are TRBV10-3 and TRBJ2-7, with D possibly TRBD2 on 5 matching bases. V lost 0 bases, J lost 0 bases, and 12 bases lay in between. Germline V gene data show CDR1 as ENHRY and CDR2 as SYGVKD. CDR3 size: 16 residues. CDR3 DNA, as far as it was read: TGTGCCATCAGTGAGTCGGCTAGCCTTAGCTCCTACGAG. Protein sequence: CAISESASLSSYE. Given in full, the CDR3 is CAISESASLSSYEQYF.

At least ten counts were recorded for this clone. The missing CDR3 end, 3 residues past where the read stops, is filled in from the germline J gene. The chain uses TRBV4-2 and TRBJ2-1; TRBD1 matches at 8 bases. Germline CDR1 and CDR2: LGHNA and YNFKEQ. CDR3 size: 13 residues. Losses at the gene ends were 5 bases for V and 7 bases for J; bases not matched to a gene: 4. The CDR3 loop reads CASSTRTGNEQFF. The CDR3 bases that were read are TGTGCCAGCAGCACCCGGACAGGGAATGAG.

This clone was observed many times. CDR3 sequence: CASTGGRDTGELFF. CDR3 DNA, as far as it was read: TGTGCCAGTACCGGGGGTCGGGACACCGGGGAG. The genes are TRBV27 and TRBJ2-2; D possibly corresponds to TRBD2 (6 bases). The CDR3 end lies 3 residues beyond the end of the read and is filled in from the germline J gene. Trimming shortened V by 9 bases and J by 3 bases, and 14 bases separated the two germline ends. The CDR3 runs to 14 residues. The V gene's germline CDR1 is MNHEY and CDR2 SMNVEV (reference sequence).

This clone showed up many times. The read halts 3 residues ahead of the CDR3 end, with the missing end drawn from the germline J gene. The rearrangement uses TRBV19 and TRBJ2-6, with D possibly being TRBD1 or TRBD2 (5 bases each). The V gene lost 6 bases and the J gene lost 0 bases, with 12 bases spanning the gap. This CDR3 is 16 amino acids long. Germline V gene lookup returns CDR1 LNHDA and CDR2 SQIVND (reference sequence). The CDR3 sequence: CASSEGKSSGANVLTF. Partial CDR3 DNA: TGTGCCAGTAGCGAGGGGAAAAGCTCTGGGGCCAACGTC.

This clone has a handful of counts. Read sequence stops 3 residues before the CDR3 end, and the germline J gene provides the missing end. V and J are TRBV6-1 and TRBJ1-3; D possibly corresponds to TRBD1 (5 bases). The CDR3 is 16 amino acids. Germline CDR1 reads MNHNS; CDR2 reads SASEGT. V was trimmed by 1 base and J by 2 bases, leaving 12 bases between them. CDR3 DNA (partial): TGTGCCAGCAGTGAAGGGTCGGGGGGGACTGGAAACACC. The encoded protein is CASSEGSGGTGNT. The CDR3 in its entirety is CASSEGSGGTGNTIYF.

About this clone: The read comes to an end 3 residues before the CDR3 does, leaving the germline J gene to fill in the end. The V call is TRBV30, the J call TRBJ2-4; TRBD1 agrees at 7 bases. CDR1 and CDR2 (germline): GTSNPN, SVGIG (reference sequence). CDR3 length: 11 amino acids. CDR3 bases read: TGTGCCTCCCGGACAGGTTATGGT. As protein: CASRTGYG. The full CDR3 sequence reads CASRTGYGQYF.

This clone occurred many times. The read is 3 residues too short to cover the CDR3 end, so that end is filled in from the germline J gene. The chain is built from TRBV7-8 and TRBJ2-7; TRBD1 matches at 8 bases. The CDR3 runs 13 residues. The V gene end was trimmed by 2 bases and the J gene end by 6 bases; junction bases not matched to a gene: 3. From germline, CDR1 is SGHVS and CDR2 FQNEAQ. CDR3 DNA, as far as it was read: TGTGCCAGCAGCTTACAGGGGGCGGGCGAG. It specifies CASSLQGAGE. The entire CDR3 is CASSLQGAGEQYF.

This clone has at least ten counts. The read halts 3 residues ahead of the CDR3 end, with the missing end drawn from the germline J gene. The rearrangement links TRBV5-1 to TRBJ1-4; perhaps TRBD1 as D (5 bases). Looked up from germline, CDR1 is SGHRS and CDR2 is YFSETQ. This CDR3 region has 15 residues. The CDR3 loop is CASSLETSGANVLFF. The CDR3 DNA, read in part, is TGCGCCAGCAGCTTGGAAACCTCTGGGGCCAACGTA.